The clone carrying this T cell receptor beta chain was observed a handful of times. Germline CDR1 reads MNHEY; CDR2 reads SVGEGT. The CDR3 length is 15 residues. Trimming took 6 bases from V and 2 from J; bases not matched to a gene: 4. TCRdb re-called the 5' RACE reads through MiXCR, storing one row per CDR3 protein. In the table there are 500,000 to 600,000 distinct CDR3 sequences, about 20% of which are singletons. The data originate from a study of T-cell memory formation after mild COVID-19. This receptor was taken from an adult woman who had mild COVID-19 (a few samples of this study predate the infection). Cell type and time point are not known. Sequenced material: PBMCs or a T cell subset sorted from them (not recorded which). The chain couples TRBV6-2 or TRBV6-3 to TRBJ2-4, with TRBD2 matching over 10 bases. DNA of the CDR3: TGTGCCAGCAGAGGGACTAGCGCATCCAAAAACATTCAGTACTTC. As protein: CASRGTSASKNIQYF.